One and the same sample provided the 11 T cell receptor beta chains below, sequenced in a study of neoadjuvant nivolumab and ipilimumab in lung cancer. Assay: immunoSEQ multiplex PCR; the TCRdb copy retains only in-frame clones and omits some. The sample includes roughly 49,000 clones, roughly 90% of them seen just once. This sample comprised blood, obtained before neoadjuvant nivolumab, alone or with ipilimumab. The receptors shown here come from an adult with non-small cell lung cancer. Some clones in this sample may be carry-over from other donors' samples.

This clone was seen just once. This rearrangement joins TRBV5-1 to TRBJ1-1; D call uncertain. Looked up from germline, CDR1 is SGHRS and CDR2 is YFSETQ. Trimming shortened V by 4 bases and J by 1 base, and 14 bases separated the two germline ends. The CDR3 is made up of 15 amino acids. CDR3 region: CASSGGLWGNTEAFF. For the CDR3, the DNA is TGCGCCAGCAGCGGAGGCCTCTGGGGGAACACTGAAGCTTTCTTT. Filled out from reference TRBV5-1 and TRBJ1-1, the complete variable domain reads KAGVTQTPRYLIKTRGQQVTLSCSPISGHRSVSWYQQTPGQGLQFLFEYFSETQRNKGNFPGRFSGRQFSNSRSEMNVSTLELGDSALYLCASSGGLWGNTEAFFGQGTRLTVV.

This clone was recorded only once. The chain recombines TRBV6-5 with TRBJ2-7; 9 positions agree with TRBD2. This CDR3 has 16 residues. V lost 0 bases, J lost 0 bases, and 3 bases stayed unmatched. Germline V CDR1 and CDR2: MNHEY, SVGAGI. CDR3: CASSYSTSGSSYEQYF. For the CDR3, the DNA is TGTGCCAGCAGTTACTCGACTAGCGGTTCCTCCTACGAGCAGTACTTC.

The chain is built from TRBV10-3 and TRBJ1-1; possibly TRBD1 for D (5 bases). Deletions cut 3 bases from V and 12 bases from J, with 14 bases between. The germline gives CDR1 ENHRY, CDR2 SYGVKD. The CDR3 spans 12 residues. The CDR3 reads CAISDTGGESFF. As DNA, the CDR3 is TGTGCCATCAGTGATACAGGCGGTGAGTCTTTCTTT.

V is TRBV6-1 and J is TRBJ2-7; D unresolved. This CDR3 comprises 12 residues. The germline V gene encodes CDR1 MNHNS and CDR2 SASEGT. V lost 2 bases and J lost 3, with 5 bases in between. CDR3 sequence: CASSERNYEQYF. In nucleotides, the CDR3 is TGTGCCAGCAGTGAAAGGAACTACGAGCAGTACTTC.

This rearrangement joins TRBV29-1 to TRBJ2-7; D unclear. Germline V gene data show CDR1 as SQVTM and CDR2 as ANQGSEA. Trimming took 4 bases from V and 4 from J, leaving 8 bases between them. The CDR3 is made up of 11 amino acids. This CDR3 reads CSVVYGYEQYF. The CDR3 DNA sequence: TGCAGCGTTGTATACGGGTACGAGCAGTACTTC.

The gene calls are TRBV6-1 and TRBJ1-1; no clear D gene. CDR3 length: 12 amino acids. V lost 7 bases, J lost 5 bases, and 11 bases lay in between. The germline V gene has CDR1 MNHNS and CDR2 SASEGT. CDR3 residues: CASTRARTEAFF. For the CDR3, the DNA is TGTGCCAGCACGAGGGCGCGGACTGAAGCTTTCTTT.

This clone is a singleton in its sample. The germline gene is not matched at one end of the junction; a read error may be the cause. The CDR3 DNA sequence: TGTGCCAGCATTCTAGACGGCCACACCAGGGAGCTGTTTTTT. Protein: CASILDGHTRELFF. The chain is built from TRBV2 and TRBJ2-2; D gene ambiguous. Germline V CDR1 and CDR2: SNHLY, FYNNEI. The CDR3 extends over 14 amino acids.

The chain links TRBV7-9 to TRBJ2-1; 8 nucleotides line up with TRBD2. The CDR3 covers 18 residues. J was trimmed by 2 bases and V by 4 bases; bases with no gene match: 13. CDR1 is SEHNR, CDR2 FQNEAQ, per germline (reference sequence). CDR3 bases: TGTGCCAGCAGCTCACCGGGGAAGGCGGGAGGCACCTACAATGAGCAGTTCTTC. Translated, it gives CASSSPGKAGGTYNEQFF.

This clone was picked up one time. The V and J genes are TRBV11-2 and TRBJ2-7; 7 bases map to TRBD1. V shed 1 base and J 1 base; nucleotides not matched to a gene: 1. Germline V gives CDR1 SGHAT, CDR2 FQNNGV. This CDR3 has 14 residues. The CDR3 DNA sequence: TGTGCCAGCAGCTTAGTACAGGGGTCCTACGAGCAGTACTTC. Protein sequence: CASSLVQGSYEQYF.

The genes are TRBV19 and TRBJ1-2, with TRBD1 as a possible D gene (6 bases). The CDR3 length is 15 residues. Per the germline V gene, CDR1 is LNHDA and CDR2 is SQIVND (reference sequence). V was clipped by 4 bases and J by 4 bases, with 16 bases between them. The CDR3 loop reads CASSNAGGGGYGYTF. In DNA form, the CDR3 reads TGTGCCAGTAGTAATGCCGGGGGCGGTGGCTATGGCTACACCTTC.

The chain recombines TRBV4-2 with TRBJ1-2; D gene uncertain. V lost 1 base and J 3 bases, leaving 12 bases between the germline ends. Germline V CDR1 and CDR2: LGHNA, YNFKEQ. This CDR3 spans 15 amino acids. The DNA for the CDR3 is TGTGCCAGCAGCCAAGCTGCGCCAGGAGACTATGGCTACACCTTC. Translation: CASSQAAPGDYGYTF.